Presented here are 10 T cell receptor beta chains from one specimen sequenced in a study of shared clonotypes between healthy human individuals (dated by TCRdb to about 2020). Preparation of the library involved the immunoSEQ multiplex PCR assay. The table was pulled from immuneACCESS by TCRdb, which kept in-frame rearrangements only. Such tables lose some clones; where checked, under half of the loss comes from unresolved V genes, and the rest has no known cause. Across this sample there are about 2.3 million clones, with 85% to 95% seen only once. 0.39% of the sample rests with the top ten. Source material: naive CD4+ T cells from PBMCs. What the cell subset or site label conveys for this sample: CD45RA+ positively selected. The receptors were sampled from a man younger than 35 in good health. Some clones in this sample may be carry-over from other donors' samples.

This sequence joins TRBV5-1 and TRBJ2-2; a possible D gene is TRBD1 (6 bases). The germline V gene encodes CDR1 SGHRS and CDR2 YFSETQ. CDR3 length: 15 amino acids. The germline V and J ends were trimmed by 0 bases and 4 bases, with 10 bases remaining between them. The CDR3 is CASSLAIGGTGELFF. The DNA for the CDR3 is TGCGCCAGCAGCTTGGCCATAGGGGGCACCGGGGAGCTGTTTTTT.

As to this clone: The sample contains more than one DNA sequence encoding this CDR3. V is TRBV29-1 and J is TRBJ1-1; no reliable D call. This CDR3 has 13 amino acids. Trimming pared 1 base from V and 0 bases from J, leaving 6 bases between. Germline loops: CDR1 SQVTM, CDR2 ANQGSEA. The CDR3 protein is CSVEGRMNTEAFF. CDR3 in DNA: TGCAGCGTTGAAGGTCGGATGAACACTGAAGCTTTCTTT.

V gene TRBV4-3 combines with J gene TRBJ2-3, with D tentatively TRBD1 (5 bases). Germline V CDR1 and CDR2: LGHNA, YSLEER. CDR3 size: 16 residues. V shed 0 bases and J shed 6 bases, with 16 bases lying between them. The CDR3 region is CASSQEWGRGMDTQYF. CDR3 nucleotide sequence: TGCGCCAGCAGCCAAGAGTGGGGAAGGGGAATGGATACGCAGTATTTT.

This chain connects TRBV5-1 to TRBJ1-4, with no clear D. CDR3 length: 13 amino acids. Looked up from germline, CDR1 is SGHRS and CDR2 is YFSETQ. V was cut by 8 bases and J by 1 base, with 9 bases left in between. This CDR3 reads CASRRETNEKLFF. DNA for the CDR3: TGCGCCAGTCGACGAGAAACTAATGAAAAACTGTTTTTT. The full variable domain, in which reference TRBV5-1 and TRBJ1-4 provide the parts outside the CDR3, is KAGVTQTPRYLIKTRGQQVTLSCSPISGHRSVSWYQQTPGQGLQFLFEYFSETQRNKGNFPGRFSGRQFSNSRSEMNVSTLELGDSALYLCASRRETNEKLFFGSGTQLSVL.

The chain links TRBV9 to TRBJ2-7, with a possible D match to TRBD1 (6 bases). V was shortened by 3 bases and J by 5 bases, with 15 bases between the two germline ends. The CDR3 contains 14 residues. Germline CDR1 is SGDLS and CDR2 is YYNGEE. CDR3 sequence: CASSAPGQFHEQYF. DNA of the CDR3: TGTGCCAGCAGCGCGCCGGGACAATTCCACGAGCAGTACTTC.

This clone was detected only once. The V call is TRBV18, the J call TRBJ1-1; a possible D gene is TRBD1 (5 bases). This CDR3 spans 14 amino acids. Trimming removed 3 bases at V and 5 bases at J, with 13 bases between. The V gene's germline CDR1 is KGHSH and CDR2 LQKENI. This CDR3 is CASSPLTGETEAFF. CDR3 bases: TGTGCCAGCTCACCTTTAACGGGGGAGACTGAAGCTTTCTTT.

The CDR3: CASSPRPRDGTEAFF. As DNA, the CDR3 is TGTGCCAGCAGCCCCCGACCCAGGGACGGCACTGAAGCTTTCTTT. This sequence joins TRBV11-2 and TRBJ1-1, with TRBD1 as a possible D gene (5 bases). The length of the CDR3 is 15 residues. Trimming shortened V by 5 bases and J by 4 bases, and 17 bases separated the two germline ends. CDR1 SGHAT and CDR2 FQNNGV come from the germline V gene.

V and J are TRBV19 and TRBJ2-7, with 8 positions matching TRBD1. The germline gives CDR1 LNHDA, CDR2 SQIVND (reference sequence). CDR3 length: 15 residues. V lost 9 bases to trimming and J lost 3 bases; unmatched junction nucleotides: 13. The CDR3 DNA follows: TGTGCCAGCTCCCTGGCCGGACAGGGACGCTACGAGCAGTACTTC. Translated: CASSLAGQGRYEQYF.

The V call is TRBV19, the J call TRBJ2-7; 7 bases match TRBD2. The germline V gene encodes CDR1 LNHDA and CDR2 SQIVND (reference sequence). There are 13 residues in the CDR3. J gave up 3 bases and V 7 bases, and 6 bases lay outside the gene matches. The CDR3 DNA reads as TGTGCCAGTAAACCTAGCGGATACTACGAGCAGTACTTC. It yields the protein CASKPSGYYEQYF.

This chain uses TRBV5-1 with TRBJ1-3, with D unresolved. Between the trimmed V and J ends, which lost 0 bases and 0 bases, there was a span of 10 bases. The CDR3 is made up of 16 amino acids. Germline V lookup: CDR1 SGHRS, CDR2 YFSETQ. CDR3 DNA: TGCGCCAGCAGCTTGGTTCAGGCGGGCTCTGGAAACACCATATATTTT. Translating it yields CASSLVQAGSGNTIYF.